Presented here are 21 T cell receptor beta chains from one specimen sequenced in a study of blood T cells in healthy people across ages. With a J-beta primer mix and a sample-barcoded 5' primer, a second PCR ran about 6 to 11 cycles. TCRdb re-analysed the 5' RACE reads in MiXCR, keeping a single row per CDR3 protein. The data show almost 800,000 distinct CDR3 sequences, about three fifths seen once. Sequences were obtained from blood. The receptor source for this set is a man aged 25-40 years in good health.

The V call is TRBV6-5, the J call TRBJ2-1; 9 bases map to TRBD2. The J segment lost 6 bases and the V segment lost 0 bases, leaving 9 bases of the junction unmatched. CDR3 length: 17 amino acids. The germline V gene encodes CDR1 MNHEY and CDR2 SVGAGI. Here the CDR3 reads CASSYSTLRGGSNEQFF. DNA of the CDR3: TGTGCCAGCAGTTACTCGACTCTGCGGGGGGGCTCCAATGAGCAGTTCTTC.

The gene calls are TRBV20-1 and TRBJ1-2; a possible D gene is TRBD1 (5 bases). The germline V gene has CDR1 DFQATT and CDR2 SNEGSKA (reference sequence). Between the trimmed V and J ends, which lost 0 bases and 8 bases, there was a span of 13 bases. The CDR3 is 13 residues long. CDR3 sequence (DNA): TGCAGTGCTAGAGATTTGGGGCCCGAAGGCTACACCTTC. This sequence encodes CSARDLGPEGYTF.

The chain joins TRBV6-2 or TRBV6-3 to TRBJ2-1, with D possibly matching TRBD2 (5 bases). The CDR3 is made up of 17 amino acids. V lost 7 bases to trimming and J lost 0 bases, with 19 bases between them. Germline values: CDR1 MNHEY, CDR2 SVGEGT. The CDR3 bases are TGTGCCAGCACCGACACGGAGCGGATAAGCTCCTACAATGAGCAGTTCTTC. Encoded protein: CASTDTERISSYNEQFF.

The rearrangement links TRBV5-1 to TRBJ1-2, with 7 bases lining up with TRBD1. Germline CDR1 reads SGHRS; CDR2 reads YFSETQ. The trim removed 0 bases at V and 4 bases at J, leaving 9 bases unmatched. The CDR3 extends over 16 amino acids. CDR3 sequence: CASSLDEGALSYGYTF. The CDR3 coding sequence is TGCGCCAGCAGCTTGGATGAGGGGGCGCTCAGCTATGGCTACACCTTC.

CDR3 protein: CASSPSHLGGRYGYTF. The CDR3 nucleotides are TGTGCCAGCAGCCCATCCCATCTTGGGGGACGCTATGGCTACACCTTC. The chain employs TRBV7-9 and TRBJ1-2, with TRBD1 as a possible D gene (5 bases). V lost 5 bases, J lost 4 bases, and 20 bases lay in between. Per germline, CDR1 SEHNR and CDR2 FQNEAQ (reference sequence). CDR3 length: 16 residues.

This rearrangement joins TRBV7-2 to TRBJ2-1; TRBD2 aligns across 11 bases. Losses at the gene ends were 1 base for V and 0 bases for J; bases not matched to a gene: 11. Germline V gene data show CDR1 as SGHTA and CDR2 as FQGNSA. The CDR3 spans 20 residues. CDR3 sequence reads: CASSLVGLAGGPTSYNEQFF. The CDR3 DNA reads TGTGCCAGCAGCTTAGTTGGTCTAGCGGGGGGCCCGACCTCCTACAATGAGCAGTTCTTC.

The chain is built from TRBV7-2 and TRBJ2-3, with 7 nucleotides matching TRBD1. The CDR3 length is 16 residues. The germline V gene has CDR1 SGHTA and CDR2 FQGNSA. The ends lost 8 bases at V and 2 bases at J; junction bases unmatched: 13. CDR3 nucleotide sequence: TGTGCCAGCCGTCCCCGCCCGGGACAGTACACAGATACGCAGTATTTT. It codes for CASRPRPGQYTDTQYF.

This chain connects TRBV5-1 to TRBJ2-7, with a tentative D call TRBD2 (6 bases). Germline loops: CDR1 SGHRS, CDR2 YFSETQ. V was trimmed by 3 bases and J by 7 bases, leaving 11 bases between them. The CDR3 extends over 12 amino acids. The CDR3 sequence is CASSWRGGEQYF. The CDR3 coding sequence is TGCGCCAGCAGCTGGCGGGGAGGAGAGCAGTACTTC.

This clonotype was detected only a few times. The chain couples TRBV27 to TRBJ1-2, with TRBD1 identical over 10 bases. J lost 6 bases, V lost 9 bases, and 1 base had no gene match. CDR3 length: 11 amino acids. CDR1 and CDR2 from the germline V gene are MNHEY and SMNVEV (reference sequence). CDR3 sequence: CASGQGDGYTF. The CDR3 DNA follows: TGTGCCAGTGGACAGGGGGATGGCTACACCTTC.

In this sample, this clonotype turned up a few times. This chain links TRBV12-3 or TRBV12-4 with TRBJ2-5, with TRBD1 identical over 8 bases. The end of the DNA is better explained by TRBJ2-7, so the J call may be wrong. This CDR3 has 15 amino acids. CDR3 sequence: CASSLQGANWDEQYF. Written as DNA, the CDR3 is TGTGCCAGCAGTTTACAGGGGGCTAATTGGGACGAGCAGTACTTC.

This clonotype showed up just a few times. The genes are TRBV4-1 and TRBJ2-4; 7 nucleotides agree with TRBD2. V gave up 0 bases and J gave up 0 bases; unmatched junction bases: 11. Per germline, CDR1 MGHRA and CDR2 YSYEKL. This CDR3 contains 19 residues. The chain's CDR3 is CASSQETSESTLAKNIQYF. The CDR3 DNA reads TGCGCCAGCAGCCAAGAAACTAGCGAGAGTACCTTAGCCAAAAACATTCAGTACTTC.

This clonotype was observed a few times. The CDR3 DNA follows: TGTGCCAGCAGTTACGGGGCAGGGGGCTACGAGCAGTACTTC. Its protein product is CASSYGAGGYEQYF. V usage is TRBV6-2 or TRBV6-3 and J usage is TRBJ2-7; TRBD1 matches 7 bases. The V gene's germline CDR1 is MNHEY and CDR2 SVGEGT. V shed 2 bases and J 3 bases; nucleotides not matched to a gene: 4. This CDR3 has 14 residues.

This rearrangement joins TRBV20-1 to TRBJ1-1; no reliable D call. The V gene's germline CDR1 is DFQATT and CDR2 SNEGSKA (reference sequence). Trimming removed 1 base from V and 3 bases from J, with 12 bases in between. This CDR3 is built from 14 residues. The CDR3 DNA follows: TGCAGTGCTAGAGGAGGTCAGCAACACACTGAAGCTTTCTTT. Amino acid sequence: CSARGGQQHTEAFF.

This clonotype was recorded many times. This chain connects TRBV5-6 to TRBJ2-7; TRBD1 matches at 7 bases. The CDR3 is made up of 14 amino acids. CDR1 and CDR2 from the germline V gene are SGHDT and YYEEEE. Trimming removed 0 bases from V and 4 bases from J; junction bases left unmatched: 4. The CDR3 region is CASSLGQGVYEQYF. The CDR3, as DNA: TGTGCCAGCAGCTTGGGACAGGGTGTTTACGAGCAGTACTTC.

In its sample, this clonotype was seen once. This rearrangement joins TRBV30 to TRBJ1-2; TRBD1 matches at 10 bases. The CDR3 has 14 residues. The germline V gene has CDR1 GTSNPN and CDR2 SVGIG (reference sequence). The V gene end was trimmed by 3 bases and the J gene end by 6 bases; junction bases not matched to a gene: 7. For the CDR3, the DNA is TGTGCCTGGAGGGGGGACAGGGGACAGAATGGCTACACCTTC. Translation: CAWRGDRGQNGYTF.

This clonotype was detected a few times. The genes are TRBV24-1 and TRBJ2-1, with D hard to call. With 6 bases removed from V and 4 bases from J, the gap between germline ends came to 3 bases. CDR3 length equals 11 residues. In germline, CDR1 is KGHDR, CDR2 SFDVKD. The CDR3 coding sequence is TGTGCCACCAGTAAATACAATGAGCAGTTCTTC. It codes for CATSKYNEQFF.

This clonotype was found a few times. The V call is TRBV28, the J call TRBJ2-7; TRBD2 agrees at 8 bases. The germline V gene encodes CDR1 MDHEN and CDR2 SYDVKM. The CDR3 extends over 13 amino acids. V was pared by 7 bases and J by 2 bases, with 4 bases of the junction left unmatched. The CDR3 DNA reads TGTGCCAGCATCGCTAGCGGGCCCTACGAGCAGTACTTC. Protein product: CASIASGPYEQYF.

A note on this clonotype: Its ends do not fully match the called genes, so a read error is possible. This CDR3 is CANSGADSSYNSPLHF. In nucleotides, the CDR3 is TGTGCCAACAGCGGGGCGGACAGCTCCTATAATTCACCCCTCCACTTT. The V gene is TRBV7-2, the J gene TRBJ1-6; tentative D call: TRBD1 (6 bases). This CDR3 spans 16 amino acids. Germline V lookup: CDR1 SGHTA, CDR2 FQGNSA.

V is TRBV10-1 and J is TRBJ1-2, with D hard to call. The CDR3 is 12 amino acids. Looked up from germline, CDR1 is WNHNN and CDR2 is SYGVQD (reference sequence). V shed 3 bases and J shed 7 bases, with 9 bases lying between them. The CDR3, as DNA: TGCGCCAGCAGTGAAGGACTGCCTGGCTACACCTTC. Amino acid sequence: CASSEGLPGYTF.

This clonotype was counted many times. This sequence joins TRBV7-2 and TRBJ2-7; D is possibly TRBD1 (6 bases). V lost 4 bases and J 7 bases, leaving 8 bases between the germline ends. The CDR3 extends over 11 amino acids. From germline, CDR1 is SGHTA and CDR2 FQGNSA. The CDR3 is CASSSGVEQYF. The CDR3 DNA reads as TGTGCCAGCAGCTCAGGGGTGGAGCAGTACTTC.

The chain recombines TRBV20-1 with TRBJ1-5; D remains unclear. Deletions cut 6 bases from V and 1 base from J, with 13 bases between. The germline V gene has CDR1 DFQATT and CDR2 SNEGSKA (reference sequence). This CDR3 region has 14 residues. CDR3 DNA: TGCAGTGCCCGCCGCGGGGTGAGCAATCAGCCCCAGCATTTT. Translating gives CSARRGVSNQPQHF.